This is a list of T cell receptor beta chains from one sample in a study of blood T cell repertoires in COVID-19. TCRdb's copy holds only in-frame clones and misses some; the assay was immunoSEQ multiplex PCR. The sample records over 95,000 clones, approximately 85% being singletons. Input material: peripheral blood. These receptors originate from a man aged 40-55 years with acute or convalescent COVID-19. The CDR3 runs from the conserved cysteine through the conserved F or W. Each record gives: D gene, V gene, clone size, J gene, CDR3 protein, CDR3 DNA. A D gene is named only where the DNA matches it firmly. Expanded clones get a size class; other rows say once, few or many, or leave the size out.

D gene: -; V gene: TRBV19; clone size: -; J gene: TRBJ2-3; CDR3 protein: CASRTGFSTDTQYF; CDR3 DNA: TGTGCCAGTAGAACAGGGTTTAGCACAGATACGCAGTATTTT
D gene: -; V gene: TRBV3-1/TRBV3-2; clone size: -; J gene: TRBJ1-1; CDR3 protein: CASSPSQGDTEAFF; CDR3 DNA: TGTGCCAGCAGTCCTTCACAGGGAGACACTGAAGCTTTCTTT
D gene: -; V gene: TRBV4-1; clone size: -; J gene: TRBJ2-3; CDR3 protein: CASSQVAQGGTDTQYF; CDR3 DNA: TGCGCCAGCAGCCAAGTAGCACAGGGAGGGACAGATACGCAGTATTTT
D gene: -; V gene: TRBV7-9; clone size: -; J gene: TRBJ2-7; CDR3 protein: CASSLAAGVSYEQYF; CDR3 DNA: TGTGCCAGCAGCTTAGCGGCAGGGGTGTCCTACGAGCAGTACTTC
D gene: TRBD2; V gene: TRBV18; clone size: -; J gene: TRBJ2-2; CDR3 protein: CASSPLAGNTGELFF; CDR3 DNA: TGTGCCAGCTCACCACTAGCGGGGAACACCGGGGAGCTGTTTTTT
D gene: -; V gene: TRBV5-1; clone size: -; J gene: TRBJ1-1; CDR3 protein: CASSLRGSILNTEAFF; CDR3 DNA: TGCGCCAGCAGCCTACGGGGGTCAATATTGAACACTGAAGCTTTCTTT
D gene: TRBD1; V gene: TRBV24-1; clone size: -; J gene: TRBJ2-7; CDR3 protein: CATSDSGGGTGTPFRYF; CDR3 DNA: TGTGCCACCAGTGATTCTGGGGGAGGGACAGGGACTCCGTTCCGGTACTTC
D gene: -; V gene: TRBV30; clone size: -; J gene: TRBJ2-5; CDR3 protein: CAWSPYPGHPYQETQYF; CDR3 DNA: TGTGCCTGGAGTCCCTACCCGGGACACCCTTACCAAGAGACCCAGTACTTC
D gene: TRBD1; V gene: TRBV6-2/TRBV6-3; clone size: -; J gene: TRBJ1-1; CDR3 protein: CASSYRQGVGTEAFF; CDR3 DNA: TGTGCCAGCAGTTACCGACAGGGGGTAGGCACTGAAGCTTTCTTT
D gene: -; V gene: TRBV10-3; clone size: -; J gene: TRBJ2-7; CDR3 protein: CAISEGADQYEQYF; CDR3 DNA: TGTGCCATCAGTGAGGGGGCGGATCAATACGAGCAGTACTTC
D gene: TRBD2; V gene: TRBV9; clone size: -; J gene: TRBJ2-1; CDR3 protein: CASSVASGGDEQFF; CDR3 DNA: TGTGCCAGCAGCGTTGCTAGCGGGGGGGATGAGCAGTTCTTC
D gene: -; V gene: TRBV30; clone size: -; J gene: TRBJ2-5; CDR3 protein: CACGGTYTQETQYF; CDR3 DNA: TGTGCCTGTGGGGGGACCTACACACAAGAGACCCAGTACTTC
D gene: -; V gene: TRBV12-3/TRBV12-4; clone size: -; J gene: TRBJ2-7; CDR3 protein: CASSAASYEQYF; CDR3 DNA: TGTGCCAGCAGTGCGGCCTCCTACGAGCAGTACTTC
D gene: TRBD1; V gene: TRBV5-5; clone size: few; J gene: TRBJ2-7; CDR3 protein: CASSLTGTGVYEQYF; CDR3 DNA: TGTGCCAGCAGCTTAACCGGGACAGGGGTCTACGAGCAGTACTTC
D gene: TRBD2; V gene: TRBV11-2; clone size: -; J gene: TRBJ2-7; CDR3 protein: CASSLGRLAGAYEQYF; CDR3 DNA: TGTGCCAGCAGCTTAGGTCGGCTAGCGGGGGCCTACGAGCAGTACTTC
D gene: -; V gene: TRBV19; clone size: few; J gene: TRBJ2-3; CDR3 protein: CASSIYADTSTDTQYF; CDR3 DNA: TGTGCCAGTAGTATATATGCGGACACTAGCACAGATACGCAGTATTTT
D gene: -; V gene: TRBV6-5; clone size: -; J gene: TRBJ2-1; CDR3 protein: CASSRYNEQFF; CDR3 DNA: TGTGCCAGCAGCCGCTACAATGAGCAGTTCTTC
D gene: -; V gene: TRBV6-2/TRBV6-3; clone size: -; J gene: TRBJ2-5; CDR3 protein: CASSSTTLGETQYF; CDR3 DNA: TGTGCCAGCAGTTCGACTACTTTGGGGGAGACCCAGTACTTC
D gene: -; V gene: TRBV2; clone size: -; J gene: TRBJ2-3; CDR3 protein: CASSDPSLDTQYF; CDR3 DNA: TGTGCCAGCAGTGATCCTAGCTTAGATACGCAGTATTTT
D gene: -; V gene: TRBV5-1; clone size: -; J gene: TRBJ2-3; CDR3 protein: CASRWTDSTDTQYF; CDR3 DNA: TGCGCCAGCAGATGGACAGATAGCACAGATACGCAGTATTTT
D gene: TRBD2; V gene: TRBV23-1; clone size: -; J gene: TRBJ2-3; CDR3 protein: CASSHPGLAGVTDTQYF; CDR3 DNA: TGCGCCAGCAGTCACCCAGGACTAGCGGGGGTTACAGATACGCAGTATTTT
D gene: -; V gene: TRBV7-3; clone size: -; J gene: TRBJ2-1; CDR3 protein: CASSPTTGTRNNEQFF; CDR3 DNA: TGTGCCAGCAGCCCGACCACCGGGACAAGAAACAATGAGCAGTTCTTC
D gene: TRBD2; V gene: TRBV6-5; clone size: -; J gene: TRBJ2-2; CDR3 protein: CASTEERGYGELFF; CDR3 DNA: TGTGCCAGCACCGAGGAGCGGGGGTACGGGGAGCTGTTTTTT
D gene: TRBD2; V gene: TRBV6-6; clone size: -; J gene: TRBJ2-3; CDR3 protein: CASTSGGAWDTQYF; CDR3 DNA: TGTGCCAGCACTAGCGGGGGGGCCTGGGATACGCAGTATTTT
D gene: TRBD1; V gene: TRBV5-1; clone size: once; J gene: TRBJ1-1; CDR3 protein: CASSFQGVQGGYTEAFF; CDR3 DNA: TGCGCCAGCAGCTTCCAGGGGGTCCAGGGTGGCTACACTGAAGCTTTCTTT
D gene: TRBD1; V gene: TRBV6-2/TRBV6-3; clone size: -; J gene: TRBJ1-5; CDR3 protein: CASSRTGSNQPQHF; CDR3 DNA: TGTGCCAGCAGTCGGACAGGGAGCAATCAGCCCCAGCATTTT
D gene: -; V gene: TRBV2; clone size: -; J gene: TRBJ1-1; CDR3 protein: CASSERRVTEAFF; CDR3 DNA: TGTGCCAGCAGTGAACGCAGGGTCACTGAAGCTTTCTTT
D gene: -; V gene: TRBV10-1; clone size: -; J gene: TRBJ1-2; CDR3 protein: CASSESRDYPNYGYTF; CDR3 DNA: TGCGCCAGCAGTGAGTCGAGGGATTACCCTAACTATGGCTACACCTTC
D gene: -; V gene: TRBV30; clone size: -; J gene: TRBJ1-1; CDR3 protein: CAWSPGIQSEAFF; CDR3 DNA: TGTGCCTGGAGTCCGGGGATACAATCCGAAGCTTTCTTT
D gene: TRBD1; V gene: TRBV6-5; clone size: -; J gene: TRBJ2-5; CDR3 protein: CASRGTGEETQYF; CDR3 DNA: TGTGCCAGCAGGGGGACAGGGGAAGAGACCCAGTACTTC
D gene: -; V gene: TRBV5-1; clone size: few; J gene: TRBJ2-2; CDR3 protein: CASSFVGVKGWKRSTGELFF; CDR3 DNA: TGCGCCAGCAGCTTTGTCGGGGTTAAAGGCTGGAAACGGAGCACCGGGGAGCTGTTTTTT